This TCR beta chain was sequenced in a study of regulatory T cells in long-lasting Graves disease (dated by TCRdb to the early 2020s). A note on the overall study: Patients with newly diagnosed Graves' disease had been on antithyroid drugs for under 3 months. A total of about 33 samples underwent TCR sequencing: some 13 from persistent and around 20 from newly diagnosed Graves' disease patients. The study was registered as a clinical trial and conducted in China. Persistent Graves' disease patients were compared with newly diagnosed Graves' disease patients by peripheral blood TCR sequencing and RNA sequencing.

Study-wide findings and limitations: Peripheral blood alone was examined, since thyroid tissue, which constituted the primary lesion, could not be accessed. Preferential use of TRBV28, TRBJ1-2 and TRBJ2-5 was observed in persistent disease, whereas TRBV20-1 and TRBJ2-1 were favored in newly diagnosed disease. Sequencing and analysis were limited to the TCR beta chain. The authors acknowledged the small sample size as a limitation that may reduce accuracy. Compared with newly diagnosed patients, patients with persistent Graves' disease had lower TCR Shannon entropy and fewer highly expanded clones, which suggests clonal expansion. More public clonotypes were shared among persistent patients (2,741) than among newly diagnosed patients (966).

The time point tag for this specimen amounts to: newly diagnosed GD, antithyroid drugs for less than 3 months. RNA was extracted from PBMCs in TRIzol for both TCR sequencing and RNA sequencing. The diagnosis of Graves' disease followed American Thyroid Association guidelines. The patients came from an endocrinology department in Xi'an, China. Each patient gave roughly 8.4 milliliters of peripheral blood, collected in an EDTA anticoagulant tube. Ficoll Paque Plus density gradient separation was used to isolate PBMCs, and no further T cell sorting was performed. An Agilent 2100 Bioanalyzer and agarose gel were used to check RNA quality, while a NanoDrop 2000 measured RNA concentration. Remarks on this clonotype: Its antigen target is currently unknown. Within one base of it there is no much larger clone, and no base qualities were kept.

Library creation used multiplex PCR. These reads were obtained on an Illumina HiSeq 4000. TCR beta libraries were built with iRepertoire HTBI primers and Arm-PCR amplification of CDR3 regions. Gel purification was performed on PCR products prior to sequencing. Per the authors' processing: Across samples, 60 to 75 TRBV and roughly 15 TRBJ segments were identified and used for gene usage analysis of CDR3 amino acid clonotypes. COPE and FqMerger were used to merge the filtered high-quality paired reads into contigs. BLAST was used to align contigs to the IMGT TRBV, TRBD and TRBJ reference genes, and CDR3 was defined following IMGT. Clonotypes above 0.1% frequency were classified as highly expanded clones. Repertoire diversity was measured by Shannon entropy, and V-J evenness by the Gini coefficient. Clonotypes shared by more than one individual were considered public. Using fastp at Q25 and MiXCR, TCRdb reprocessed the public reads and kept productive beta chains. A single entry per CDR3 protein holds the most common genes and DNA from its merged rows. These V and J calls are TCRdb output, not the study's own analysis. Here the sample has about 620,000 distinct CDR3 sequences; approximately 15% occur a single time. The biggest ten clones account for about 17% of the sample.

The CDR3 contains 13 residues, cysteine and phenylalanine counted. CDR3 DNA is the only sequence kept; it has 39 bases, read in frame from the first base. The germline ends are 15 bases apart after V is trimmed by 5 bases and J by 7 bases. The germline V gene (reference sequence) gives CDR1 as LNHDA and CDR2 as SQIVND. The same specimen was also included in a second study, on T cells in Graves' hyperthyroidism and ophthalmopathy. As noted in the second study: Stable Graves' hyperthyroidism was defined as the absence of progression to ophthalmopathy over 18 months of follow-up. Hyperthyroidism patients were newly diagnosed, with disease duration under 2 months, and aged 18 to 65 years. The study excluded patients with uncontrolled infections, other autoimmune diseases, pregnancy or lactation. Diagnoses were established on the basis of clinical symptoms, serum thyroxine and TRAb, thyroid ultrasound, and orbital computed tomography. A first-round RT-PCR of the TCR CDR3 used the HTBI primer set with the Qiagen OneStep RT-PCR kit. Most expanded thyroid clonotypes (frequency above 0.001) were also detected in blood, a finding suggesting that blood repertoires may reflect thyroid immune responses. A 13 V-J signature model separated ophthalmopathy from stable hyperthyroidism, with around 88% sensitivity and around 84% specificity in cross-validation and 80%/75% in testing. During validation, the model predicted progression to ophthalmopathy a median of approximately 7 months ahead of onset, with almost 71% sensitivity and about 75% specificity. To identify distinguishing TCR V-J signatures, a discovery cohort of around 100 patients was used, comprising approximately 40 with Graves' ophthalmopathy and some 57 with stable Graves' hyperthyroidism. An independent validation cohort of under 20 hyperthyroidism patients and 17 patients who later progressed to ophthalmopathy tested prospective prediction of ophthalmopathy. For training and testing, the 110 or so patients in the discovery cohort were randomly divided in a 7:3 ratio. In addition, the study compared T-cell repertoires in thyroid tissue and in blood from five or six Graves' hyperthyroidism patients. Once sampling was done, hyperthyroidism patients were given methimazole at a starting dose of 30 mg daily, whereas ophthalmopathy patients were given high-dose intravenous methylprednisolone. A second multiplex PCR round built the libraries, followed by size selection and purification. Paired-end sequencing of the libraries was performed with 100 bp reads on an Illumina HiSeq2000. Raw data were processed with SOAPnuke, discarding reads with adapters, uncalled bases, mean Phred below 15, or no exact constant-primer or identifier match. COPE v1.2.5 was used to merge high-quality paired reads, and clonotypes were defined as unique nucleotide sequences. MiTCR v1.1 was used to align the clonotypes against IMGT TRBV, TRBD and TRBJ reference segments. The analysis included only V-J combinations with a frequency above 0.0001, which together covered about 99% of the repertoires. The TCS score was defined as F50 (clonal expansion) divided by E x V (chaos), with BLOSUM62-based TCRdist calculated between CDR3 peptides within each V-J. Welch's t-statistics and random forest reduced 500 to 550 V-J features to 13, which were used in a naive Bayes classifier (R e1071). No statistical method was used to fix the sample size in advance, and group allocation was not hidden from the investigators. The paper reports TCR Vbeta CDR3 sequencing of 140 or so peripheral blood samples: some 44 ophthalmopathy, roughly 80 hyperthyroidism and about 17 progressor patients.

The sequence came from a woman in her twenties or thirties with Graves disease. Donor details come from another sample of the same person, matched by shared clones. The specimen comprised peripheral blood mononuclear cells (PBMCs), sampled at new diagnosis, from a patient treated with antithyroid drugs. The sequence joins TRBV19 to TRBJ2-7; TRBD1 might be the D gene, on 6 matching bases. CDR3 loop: CASSYKDSREQYF. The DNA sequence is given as TGTGCCAGTAGTTATAAGGACAGTCGGGAGCAGTACTTC.